These 5 T cell receptor beta chains came from one sample sequenced in a study of blood T cell repertoires in COVID-19. Here immunoSEQ multiplex PCR was the method, and the copy in TCRdb shows in-frame clones only, minus some. This sample has 250,000 to 350,000 clones, with about nine tenths found just once. Sequencing was carried out using peripheral blood. These receptors originate from a woman aged 45 to 65 with COVID-19, enrolled during active disease.

The chain links TRBV5-4 to TRBJ1-4, with 11 positions matching TRBD1. V trimming: 3 bases; J trimming: 8 bases; junction bases outside the gene matches: 9. The CDR3 is made up of 16 amino acids. In germline, CDR1 is SGHNT, CDR2 YYREEE (reference sequence). CDR3 nucleotide sequence: TGTGCCAGCAGCTCTGGGACAGGGGGGGCGGGAGAAAAACTGTTTTTT. Its protein product is CASSSGTGGAGEKLFF.

The chain links TRBV19 to TRBJ1-2; a possible D gene is TRBD1 (6 bases). This CDR3 has 15 amino acids. CDR1 and CDR2 (germline): LNHDA, SQIVND (reference sequence). The V end was cut by 3 bases, the J end by 6 bases, with 17 bases between. CDR3 sequence: CASSIPVGGADGYTF. The CDR3 DNA sequence: TGTGCCAGTAGTATCCCCGTTGGGGGGGCGGATGGCTACACCTTC.

The chain carries TRBV29-1 and TRBJ2-3; perhaps TRBD2 as D (6 bases). Germline V gives CDR1 SQVTM, CDR2 ANQGSEA. Trimming shortened V by 4 bases and J by 2 bases, and 13 bases separated the two germline ends. The CDR3 contains 14 residues. For the CDR3, the DNA is TGCAGCGTTGTAGTTCGGGGGACCACAGATACGCAGTATTTT. Its translation is CSVVVRGTTDTQYF.

This chain joins TRBV4-1 and TRBJ2-7; 7 nucleotides match TRBD1. The germline V gene encodes CDR1 MGHRA and CDR2 YSYEKL. The CDR3 is 16 residues long. Trimming removed 4 bases from V and 4 bases from J; junction bases left unmatched: 13. The CDR3 loop is CASSRTPARGNYEQYF. DNA of the CDR3: TGCGCCAGCAGCCGGACCCCTGCCAGGGGGAATTACGAGCAGTACTTC.

The chain joins TRBV24-1 to TRBJ1-1, with D maybe TRBD1 (5 bases). CDR1 KGHDR and CDR2 SFDVKD come from the germline V gene. Trimming left V 4 bases short and J 3 bases short, with 17 bases between. CDR3 length equals 16 residues. CDR3 nucleotide sequence: TGTGCCACCAGTGAGGGGCCCTTGGGTCTACACACTGAAGCTTTCTTT. Protein: CATSEGPLGLHTEAFF.